Listed here is a single T cell receptor beta chain. The antigen remains undetermined. In the PCR, 60 Vbeta and 13 Jbeta primers were used. Produced via immunoSEQ multiplex PCR; TCRdb's table is partial and in-frame only. The sample has roughly 120,000 clones, over 60% seen once. The data originate from a study of cytomegalovirus exposure and HLA in healthy donors. Notes on the study in general: In a later analysis, donors in an Asian-associated ancestry cluster reportedly had fewer N-insertions in productive TCRs than the cohort mean. TCR association rates varied by HLA locus in a later analysis, with DRB1 highest and HLA-C lowest. There was a cluster of highly shared sequence variants that was likely a sequencing artifact.

Germline loops: CDR1 GTSNPN, CDR2 SVGIG (reference sequence). V shed 8 bases and J 4 bases; nucleotides not matched to a gene: 7. The CDR3 has 13 residues. The chain couples TRBV30 to TRBJ2-1; TRBD1 matches at 8 bases. Sequencing used PBMCs. This sequence was found in a man aged 18 to 29 in good health and CMV-seronegative. CDR3 loop: CATTGTGYNEQFF. In DNA form, the CDR3 reads TGTGCCACAACCGGGACAGGATACAATGAGCAGTTCTTC.